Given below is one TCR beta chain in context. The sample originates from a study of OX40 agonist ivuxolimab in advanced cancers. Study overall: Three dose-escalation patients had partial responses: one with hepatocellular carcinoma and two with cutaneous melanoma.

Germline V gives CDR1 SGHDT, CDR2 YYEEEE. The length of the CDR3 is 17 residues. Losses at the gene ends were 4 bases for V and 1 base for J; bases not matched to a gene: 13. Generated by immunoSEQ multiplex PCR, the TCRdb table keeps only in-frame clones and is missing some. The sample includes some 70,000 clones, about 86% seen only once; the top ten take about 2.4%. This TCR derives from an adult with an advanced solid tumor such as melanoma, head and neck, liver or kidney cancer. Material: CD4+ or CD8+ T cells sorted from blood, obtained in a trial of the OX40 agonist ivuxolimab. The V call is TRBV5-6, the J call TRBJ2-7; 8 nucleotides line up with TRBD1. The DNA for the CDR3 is TGTGCCAGCAGCGTTGGTATCCTCGGGGACAGGTCCTACGAGCAGTACTTC. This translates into CASSVGILGDRSYEQYF.